This T cell receptor (beta chain) stems from a study of neoadjuvant anti-PD-1 for oral cavity cancer. Study results and limitations: PBMC Gini-index clonality exceeded responders' in non-responders post-nivolumab.

Concerning this clone: Its antigen is not identified.

Method: immunoSEQ multiplex PCR; TCRdb's copy keeps in-frame clones and lacks some. The table shows about 14,000 clones, with approximately 70% occurring only once. J lost 3 bases, V lost 0 bases, and 2 bases had no gene match. Germline assignment: CDR1 SGHRS and CDR2 YFSETQ. This CDR3 spans 15 amino acids. The sample consisted of PBMCs, taken before nivolumab (anti-PD-1) treatment. The receptor was isolated from a person aged 35-79 years with oral cavity squamous cell carcinoma. The J gene is TRBJ2-1, the V gene TRBV5-1; TRBD2 matches 8 bases. CDR3 DNA: TGCGCCAGCAGCTTGGAAGCGGGGGTCTACAATGAGCAGTTCTTC. It specifies CASSLEAGVYNEQFF.